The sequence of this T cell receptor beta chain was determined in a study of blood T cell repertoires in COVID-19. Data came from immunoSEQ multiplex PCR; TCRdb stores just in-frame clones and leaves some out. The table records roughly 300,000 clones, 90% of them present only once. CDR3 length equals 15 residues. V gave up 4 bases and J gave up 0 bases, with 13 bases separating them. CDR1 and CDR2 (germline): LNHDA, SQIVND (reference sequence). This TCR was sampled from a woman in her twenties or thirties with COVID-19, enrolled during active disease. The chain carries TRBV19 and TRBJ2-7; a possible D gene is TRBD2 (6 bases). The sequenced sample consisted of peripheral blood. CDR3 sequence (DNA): TGTGCCAGTAGTACTTCCGGAGGGTACTCCTACGAGCAGTACTTC. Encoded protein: CASSTSGGYSYEQYF. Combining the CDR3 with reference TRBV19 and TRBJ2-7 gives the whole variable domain DGGITQSPKYLFRKEGQNVTLSCEQNLNHDAMYWYRQDPGQGLRLIYYSQIVNDFQKGDIAEGYSVSREKKESFPLTVTSAQKNPTAFYLCASSTSGGYSYEQYFGPGTRLTVT.